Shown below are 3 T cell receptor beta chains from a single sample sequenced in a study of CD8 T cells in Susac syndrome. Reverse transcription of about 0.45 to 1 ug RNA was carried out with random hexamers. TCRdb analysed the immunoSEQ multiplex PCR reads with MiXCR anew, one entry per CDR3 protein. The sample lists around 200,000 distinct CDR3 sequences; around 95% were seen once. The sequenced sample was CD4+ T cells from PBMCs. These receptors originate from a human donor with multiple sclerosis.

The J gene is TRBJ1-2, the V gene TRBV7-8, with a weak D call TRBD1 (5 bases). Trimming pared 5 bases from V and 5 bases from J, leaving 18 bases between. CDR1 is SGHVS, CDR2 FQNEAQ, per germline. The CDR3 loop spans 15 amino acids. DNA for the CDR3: TGTGCCAGCAGCCCGAACCAACGGGGGATATATGGCTACACCTTC. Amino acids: CASSPNQRGIYGYTF.

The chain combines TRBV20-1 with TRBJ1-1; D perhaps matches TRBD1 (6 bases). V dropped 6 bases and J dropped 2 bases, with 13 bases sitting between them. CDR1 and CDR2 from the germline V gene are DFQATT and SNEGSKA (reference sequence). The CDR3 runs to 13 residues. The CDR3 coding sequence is TGCAGTGCGAAACCGGACAGCAACACTGAAGCTTTCTTT. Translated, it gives CSAKPDSNTEAFF.

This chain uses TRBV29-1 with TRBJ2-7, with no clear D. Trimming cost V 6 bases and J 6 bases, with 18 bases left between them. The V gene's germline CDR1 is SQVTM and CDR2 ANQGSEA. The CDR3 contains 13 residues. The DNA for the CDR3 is TGCAGCGTCCCCCGGCCCGGGTACAGCGAGCAGTACTTC. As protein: CSVPRPGYSEQYF.